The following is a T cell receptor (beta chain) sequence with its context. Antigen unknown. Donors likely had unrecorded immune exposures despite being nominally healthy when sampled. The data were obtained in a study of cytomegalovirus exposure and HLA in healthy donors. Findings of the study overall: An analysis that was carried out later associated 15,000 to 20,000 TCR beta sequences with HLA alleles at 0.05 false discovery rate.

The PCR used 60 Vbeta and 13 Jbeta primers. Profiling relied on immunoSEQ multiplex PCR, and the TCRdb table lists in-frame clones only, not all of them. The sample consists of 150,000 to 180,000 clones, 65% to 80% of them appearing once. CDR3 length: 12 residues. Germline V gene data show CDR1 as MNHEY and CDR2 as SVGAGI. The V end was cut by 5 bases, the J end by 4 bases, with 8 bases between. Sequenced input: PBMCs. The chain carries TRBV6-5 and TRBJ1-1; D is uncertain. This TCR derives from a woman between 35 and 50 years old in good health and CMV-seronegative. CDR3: CASSGPTTEAFF. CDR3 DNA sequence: TGTGCCAGCAGTGGGCCTACCACTGAAGCTTTCTTT.